This T cell receptor beta chain was recorded in a study of shared clonotypes between healthy human individuals. J lost 2 bases, V lost 6 bases, and 11 bases had no gene match. This CDR3 is built from 16 residues. Germline values: CDR1 MNHEY, CDR2 SMNVEV (reference sequence). Overall study results and limits: It was observed that 5% to 6.5% of naive CD4 clonotypes were shared across several donors.

Naive CD8 cells were CD45RO-negative, positively selected for CCR7, excluding terminally differentiated effector memory CD45RA+ cells. This clone was seen only once. The target antigen is unknown. The data were produced by immunoSEQ multiplex PCR, yet TCRdb's version contains in-frame clones alone and is incomplete. Of millions of clones in the sample, 85% to 95% are singletons; the top ten hold over 1.5%. The sample taken for sequencing was naive CD8+ T cells from PBMCs. This TCR derives from a man aged 18-30 years in good health. Some clones in this sample may be carry-over from other donors' samples. The V and J genes are TRBV27 and TRBJ2-3, with 7 positions matching TRBD2. This CDR3 reads CASRAGLVGPTDTQYF. The DNA for the CDR3 is TGTGCCAGCAGGGCAGGACTAGTCGGACCCACAGATACGCAGTATTTT.